The T cell receptor beta chain under discussion was sequenced for a study of cytomegalovirus exposure and HLA in healthy donors. Both 60 Vbeta primers and 13 Jbeta primers went into the PCR. Libraries were prepared by immunoSEQ multiplex PCR; TCRdb keeps only in-frame clonotypes and omits some of them. The repertoire includes about 200,000 clones, 78% of them detected once, and over 3.5% sits in the top ten. As to this clone: Its matching antigen is unknown.

Study-wide results and limits: Common viral pathogens seemed, in a later analysis, to connect with several of the most significant clusters.

The J segment lost 14 bases and the V segment lost 6 bases, leaving 10 bases of the junction unmatched. Per germline, CDR1 DFQATT and CDR2 SNEGSKA (reference sequence). The CDR3 spans 11 residues. The sequence was obtained from a male donor in good health and CMV-seronegative. The genes are TRBV20-1 and TRBJ2-1, with 7 bases matching TRBD2. The sequenced sample was PBMCs. The CDR3 bases are TGCAGTGCCCGACCGGGGAGGGTTAAGTTCTTC. Amino acid sequence: CSARPGRVKFF.